This T cell receptor beta chain was captured by sequencing in a study of CD8+ T cells in alopecia areata. V lost 0 bases and J lost 3; bases outside the gene matches: 4. This CDR3 has 15 amino acids. The germline gives CDR1 SGDLS, CDR2 YYNGEE. Extraction of RNA preceded its reverse transcription into cDNA, which served as the sequencing template. Data came from immunoSEQ multiplex PCR; TCRdb stores just in-frame clones and leaves some out. The data contain fewer than 110,000 clones, more than 75% of them singletons. Whole-study results and caveats: Administration of tofacitinib significantly diminished scalp clonality and expanded CD8+ clones within the top 100. Scalp and blood retained many expanded lesional clones during tofacitinib. Lesional scalp exceeded normal scalp in clonality, especially in alopecia totalis/universalis.

As for this clone: Its target is not known.

Stated treatment: oral pan-JAK inhibitor, 5-10 mg twice daily. The sequence came from a human donor with alopecia areata. This specimen consisted of CD8+ T cells sorted from blood, obtained around week 31, from a patient treated with tofacitinib. This sequence joins TRBV9 and TRBJ2-3; 7 bases align to TRBD2. CDR3 protein: CASSVASGDTDTQYF. CDR3 sequence (DNA): TGTGCCAGCAGCGTAGCAAGCGGGGATACAGATACGCAGTATTTT. The complete variable domain, with remaining parts taken from reference TRBV9 and TRBJ2-3, reads DSGVTQTPKHLITATGQRVTLRCSPRSGDLSVYWYQQSLDQGLQFLIQYYNGEERAKGNILERFSAQQFPDLHSELNLSSLELGDSALYFCASSVASGDTDTQYFGPGTRLTVL.